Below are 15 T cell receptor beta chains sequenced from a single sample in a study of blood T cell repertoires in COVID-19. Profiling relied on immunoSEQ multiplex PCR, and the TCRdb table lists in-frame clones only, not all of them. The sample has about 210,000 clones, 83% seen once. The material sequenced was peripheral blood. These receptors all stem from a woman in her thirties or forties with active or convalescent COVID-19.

CDR3 amino acids: CASSQRGSGVKLGNTQYF. The DNA of the CDR3 is TGCGCCAGCAGCCAGCGAGGTAGCGGGGTAAAGTTGGGGAATACGCAGTATTTT. This chain joins TRBV4-1 and TRBJ2-3; 8 positions match TRBD2. Per the germline V gene, CDR1 is MGHRA and CDR2 is YSYEKL. V lost 3 bases, J lost 7 bases, and 18 bases stayed unmatched. The CDR3 runs to 18 residues.

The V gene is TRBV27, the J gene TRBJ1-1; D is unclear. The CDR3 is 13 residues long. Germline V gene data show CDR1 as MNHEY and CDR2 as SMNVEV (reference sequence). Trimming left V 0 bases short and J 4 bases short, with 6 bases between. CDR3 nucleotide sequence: TGTGCCAGCAGTTTATCGGAGGGCACTGAAGCTTTCTTT. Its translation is CASSLSEGTEAFF.

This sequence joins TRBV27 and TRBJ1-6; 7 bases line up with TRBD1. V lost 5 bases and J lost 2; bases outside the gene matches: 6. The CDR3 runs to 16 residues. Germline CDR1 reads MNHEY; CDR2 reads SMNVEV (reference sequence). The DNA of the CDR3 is TGTGCCAGCAGTCTCCTGGGGACAGCCTATAATTCACCCCTCCACTTT. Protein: CASSLLGTAYNSPLHF.

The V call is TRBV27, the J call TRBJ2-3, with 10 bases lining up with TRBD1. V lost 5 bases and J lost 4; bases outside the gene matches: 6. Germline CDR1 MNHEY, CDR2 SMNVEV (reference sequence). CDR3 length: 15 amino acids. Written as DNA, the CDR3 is TGTGCCAGCAGTGGACCTGGACAGGGGGCAGATACGCAGTATTTT. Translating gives CASSGPGQGADTQYF.

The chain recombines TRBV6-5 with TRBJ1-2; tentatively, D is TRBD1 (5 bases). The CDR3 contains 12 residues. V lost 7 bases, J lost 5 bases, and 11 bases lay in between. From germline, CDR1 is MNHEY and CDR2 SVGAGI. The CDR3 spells CASTQQEYGYTF. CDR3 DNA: TGTGCCAGCACTCAACAGGAGTATGGCTACACCTTC.

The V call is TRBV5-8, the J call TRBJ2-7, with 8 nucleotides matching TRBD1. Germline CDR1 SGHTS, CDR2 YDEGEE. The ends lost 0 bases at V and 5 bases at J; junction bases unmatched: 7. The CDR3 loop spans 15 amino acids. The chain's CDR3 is CASSLAGRGRDEQYF. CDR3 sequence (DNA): TGTGCCAGCAGCTTGGCGGGCAGGGGGCGAGACGAGCAGTACTTC.

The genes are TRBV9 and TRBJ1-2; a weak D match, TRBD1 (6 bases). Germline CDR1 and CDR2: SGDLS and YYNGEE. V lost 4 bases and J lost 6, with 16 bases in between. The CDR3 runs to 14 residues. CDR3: CASSTSTGYDGYTF. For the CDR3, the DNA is TGTGCCAGCAGCACAAGTACAGGGTACGATGGCTACACCTTC.

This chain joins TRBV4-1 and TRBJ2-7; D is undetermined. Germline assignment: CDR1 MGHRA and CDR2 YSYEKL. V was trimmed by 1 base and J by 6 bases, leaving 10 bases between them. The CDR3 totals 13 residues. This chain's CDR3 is CASSQGFGSEQYF. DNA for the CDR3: TGCGCCAGCAGCCAAGGGTTTGGTAGCGAGCAGTACTTC.

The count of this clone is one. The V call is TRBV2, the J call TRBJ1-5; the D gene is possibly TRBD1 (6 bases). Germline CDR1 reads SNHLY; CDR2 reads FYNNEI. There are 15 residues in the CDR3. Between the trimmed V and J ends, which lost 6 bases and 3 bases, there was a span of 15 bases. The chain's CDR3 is CASREPGHPNQPQHF. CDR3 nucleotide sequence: TGTGCCAGCAGGGAGCCGGGACACCCCAATCAGCCCCAGCATTTT.

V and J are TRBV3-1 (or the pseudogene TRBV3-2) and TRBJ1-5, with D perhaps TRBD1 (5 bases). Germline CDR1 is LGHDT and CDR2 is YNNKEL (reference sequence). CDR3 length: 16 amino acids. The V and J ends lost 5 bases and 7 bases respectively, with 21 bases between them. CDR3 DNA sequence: TGTGCCAGCAGCTACTGCCTGGGGGAGGGAGGCCAGCCCCAGCATTTT. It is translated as CASSYCLGEGGQPQHF.

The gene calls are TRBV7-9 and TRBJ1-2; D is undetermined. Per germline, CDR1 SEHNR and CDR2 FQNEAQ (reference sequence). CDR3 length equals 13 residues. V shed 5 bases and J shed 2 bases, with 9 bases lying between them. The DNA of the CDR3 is TGTGCCAGCAGCACGCCGCAGAACTATGGCTACACCTTC. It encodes CASSTPQNYGYTF.

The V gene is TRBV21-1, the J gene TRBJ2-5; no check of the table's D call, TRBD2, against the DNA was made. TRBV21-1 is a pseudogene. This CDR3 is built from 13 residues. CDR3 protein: CASSMRGGGTQYF. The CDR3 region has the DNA TGTGCCAGCAGCATGCGAGGGGGGGGGACCCAGTACTTC.

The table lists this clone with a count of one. The CDR3 nucleotides read TGTGCCAGCAGCCCGAGGTCCAGGGACTATAATTCACCCCTCCACTTT. Translating gives CASSPRSRDYNSPLHF. The chain carries TRBV27 and TRBJ1-6; D is perhaps TRBD1 (5 bases). CDR3 length equals 16 residues. CDR1 MNHEY and CDR2 SMNVEV come from the germline V gene (reference sequence). V lost 6 bases and J lost 3, with 15 bases in between.

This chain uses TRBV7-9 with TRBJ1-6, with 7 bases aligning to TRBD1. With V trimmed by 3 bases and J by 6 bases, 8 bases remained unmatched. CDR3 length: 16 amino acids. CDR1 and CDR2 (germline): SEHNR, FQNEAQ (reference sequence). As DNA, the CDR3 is TGTGCCAGCAGCTTCGGGACAGTATCGGGTAATTCACCCCTCCACTTT. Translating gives CASSFGTVSGNSPLHF.

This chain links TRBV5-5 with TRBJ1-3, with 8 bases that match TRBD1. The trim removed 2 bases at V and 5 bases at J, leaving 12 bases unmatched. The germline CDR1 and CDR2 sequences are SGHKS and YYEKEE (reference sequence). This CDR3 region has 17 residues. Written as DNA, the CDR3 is TGTGCCAGCAGCTTAGGTGGACAGGGCGAAAGGAGAAACACCATATATTTT. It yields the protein CASSLGGQGERRNTIYF.